This T cell receptor (beta chain) came from a study of cytomegalovirus exposure and HLA in healthy donors. With 60 Vbeta and 13 Jbeta primers, the PCR was carried out. Measured with immunoSEQ multiplex PCR; TCRdb has only the in-frame clones, and not every one. The repertoire holds roughly 140,000 clones, 70% to 80% seen once, with under 4% in the top ten. Trimming removed 2 bases from V and 2 bases from J, with 22 bases in between. Germline CDR1 reads SGHDT; CDR2 reads YYEEEE. The CDR3 extends over 18 amino acids. Whole-study results and caveats: Donors were assumed by presence/absence analyses to have roughly uniform sequencing depth. Per published accounts, TCR beta sequences correctly predicted the HLA-A and HLA-B alleles of most subjects. TCR beta chains numbering more than 150 were designated cytomegalovirus-associated.

Worth noting for this clone: What it binds is not known.

Whether this donor was CMV seropositive was not recorded. The sequence came from a human donor in good health. This chain links TRBV5-6 with TRBJ1-2; D is possibly TRBD1 (5 bases). Sequencing was done on a sample of PBMCs. CDR3 amino acids: CASSFMGPNHEFNYGYTF. CDR3 DNA: TGTGCCAGCAGCTTTATGGGGCCGAACCATGAATTCAACTATGGCTACACCTTC.